This TCR beta chain emerged from a study of response to subunit inactivated influenza vaccine. Study results and limitations: A suggestion made by the authors is that each seasonal influenza vaccination recruits few new T cells.

TCRdb itself ran the RT-PCR reads through MiXCR, one entry per CDR3 protein. The table shows roughly 540,000 distinct CDR3 sequences, with around 21% occurring only once. This CDR3 contains 13 residues. V gave up 6 bases and J gave up 4 bases, with 12 bases separating them. The germline V gene has CDR1 MNHEY and CDR2 SVGEGT. This clonotype was picked up a small number of times. The antigen remains unidentified. The sample was also reused in another study, on T cells expressing NK-cell markers. That investigation notes: The authors made TCR beta cDNA libraries by 5'RACE template switching. This switching added a universal primer site and UMIs. Sorted CD3+CD56-NKG2C+, CD3+CD56+NKG2C+ and CD3+CD56+NKG2C- T cells supplied the TCR beta repertoires. With respect to HCMV, seven of the eight sequenced donors were seropositive, and one was seronegative. An anti-gamma-delta TCR antibody restricted sorting to alpha-beta TCR T cells in several experiments.

This chain joins TRBV6-2 or TRBV6-3 and TRBJ2-5, with D unclear. The sequencing here drew on CD4+ T cells sorted from PBMCs, taken less than 13 days after vaccination. This clonotype was sampled from a man over 45 who received an inactivated influenza vaccine. Here the CDR3 reads CASSPPASETQYF. Written as DNA, the CDR3 is TGTGCCAGCAGCCCCCCGGCGTCAGAGACCCAGTACTTC.